This T cell receptor (beta chain) was recovered during a study of beta chain features in type 1 diabetes. The wider study: Cells sorted and examined across all samples totaled nearly 110,000,000.

Blood was collected once per donor into heparin, averaging roughly 120 mL. The isolated RNA, all of it, was reverse transcribed, so expressed TCRB transcripts were what got sequenced. Reads for stem cell-like memory T cell samples averaged roughly 980,000. Sequenced by immunoSEQ multiplex PCR; TCRdb stores in-frame clones only, minus some. The sample carries 10,000 to 15,000 clones, around 43% recorded once. This clonotype was obtained from a man younger than 35 in good health. The sample was stem cell memory CD4+ T cells from blood.

In nucleotides, the CDR3 is TGTGCCATCAGTGCCTACACAGGGGGCGCGACTGGAAACACCATATATTTT. Its translation: CAISAYTGGATGNTIYF. The rearrangement joins TRBV10-3 to TRBJ1-3; 9 nucleotides line up with TRBD1. J was trimmed by 2 bases and V by 4 bases; bases with no gene match: 9. The germline gives CDR1 ENHRY, CDR2 SYGVKD. The CDR3 totals 17 residues.